The clone carrying this T cell receptor beta chain was counted once. What it recognizes is unknown. This sample was included in a study of T cell responses to AZD1222 COVID-19 vaccine. Study-wide points: Researchers report vaccine-associated CD4 TCRs spanning spike, with dominance at 160-218 and 743-854.

Trimming took 7 bases from V and 0 from J, leaving 9 bases between them. The CDR3 covers 13 residues. Germline CDR1 and CDR2: MNHEY and SMNVEV (reference sequence). Assay: immunoSEQ multiplex PCR; the TCRdb copy retains only in-frame clones and omits some. The sample has roughly 90,000 clones; 80% to 90% are singletons. This specimen consisted of peripheral blood, obtained 28 days after the second AZD1222 dose. The TCR originated in an adult who received the AZD1222 COVID-19 vaccine. The gene calls are TRBV27 and TRBJ1-1; D remains unclear. CDR3 residues: CASKEELNTEAFF. CDR3 coding DNA: TGTGCCAGCAAAGAGGAGTTGAACACTGAAGCTTTCTTT.